This TCR beta chain was profiled in a study of glioma-infiltrating T cells after dendritic cell vaccination (dated by TCRdb to about 2016). Study-wide context: A cohort of some 15 glioblastoma patients from Phase I and II dendritic cell vaccination trials was included, of whom 9 were newly diagnosed and 6 had recurrent disease. The vaccine was prepared from monocyte-derived dendritic cells that were cultured for approximately seven days with IL-4 and GM-CSF and then pulsed overnight with autologous tumor lysate. Survival after dendritic cell vaccination was correlated with TCR sequencing metrics, including TIL content and tumor-blood repertoire overlap. In glioblastoma patients vaccinated with dendritic cells, deep sequencing of TCR beta CDR3 regions served to measure tumor-infiltrating lymphocyte content and to compare repertoires between tumor and blood. Each patient got three intradermal injections of the dendritic cell vaccine, spaced at biweekly intervals, in the arm below the axilla. Between 2003 and 2012, patients were given autologous tumor lysate-pulsed dendritic cell vaccination. Here is what the overall study found, with its caveats: The three-group TCR overlap response model was described as speculative and requiring prospective validation. The cohort was small and heterogeneous, and full blood and tumor sets were available for few patients, with initial-recurrent tumor pairs available for even fewer patients. TCR clonality showed no direct relationship with survival, which suggests that a diverse polyclonal response may matter. After dendritic cell vaccination, a higher estimated pretreatment TIL content predicted longer time to progression and overall survival.

A word on this clone: The antigen it recognizes is unknown. No base quality information exists; no much larger clone differs at one position.

Cut back by 3 bases and 2 bases, the V and J ends lie 7 bases apart. Per the germline V gene, SNHLY is the CDR1 and FYNNEI is the CDR2. Including the terminal cysteine and phenylalanine, the CDR3 comprises 13 residues. The DNA shown is the 39-base CDR3, in frame from base 1. Using the immunoSEQ assay, TCRB CDR3 regions were amplified from 1.5 to 2 micrograms of genomic DNA, or from all available DNA when less than that was on hand. The multiplex PCR employed 60 forward primers targeting TCR V beta segments and 13 reverse primers targeting J beta segments. To estimate the number of reads per starting template, synthetic control templates were added to each sample at limiting dilution. The Illumina HiSeq System generated 87 bp sequencing reads. For the original study's pipeline: PCR and sequencing errors were removed by a nearest neighbor algorithm that merged closely related sequences. TCR overlap was defined as the percentage of unique tumor TCR beta sequences that were also found in the peripheral blood of the same patient. Not all clones reach the TCRdb copy of this immuneACCESS table, which keeps in-frame sequences only. Checked studies attribute under half of the gap to unresolved V genes and leave the rest unexplained. V and J calls and clone size are as listed in that table; D and trimming were resolved from the DNA. The sample yields about 64,000 clones; approximately 86% were counted once. Roughly 12% of the sample goes to the ten largest clones.

Interpreted using the paper, the time point label stands for: after dendritic cell vaccination, including at tumor progression/relapse. Patients were selected on the basis of adequate residual fresh-frozen tumor tissue and more than two years of available survival data. Molecular status otherwise varied across the glioblastoma patients, but none of them carried an isocitrate dehydrogenase mutation. PBMC collection took place before vaccination, two weeks after the third vaccination, and at tumor progression if progression occurred. The Qiagen DNeasy Blood extraction Kit was used to extract genomic DNA.

This specimen was blood, taken after dendritic cell vaccination. The receptor's source is a human donor with glioblastoma. The V and J genes are TRBV2 and TRBJ1-2; no D gene call is confident. The DNA reads as follows: TGTGCCAGCAGTGACCCACGGAACTATGGCTACACCTTC. This codes for CASSDPRNYGYTF.